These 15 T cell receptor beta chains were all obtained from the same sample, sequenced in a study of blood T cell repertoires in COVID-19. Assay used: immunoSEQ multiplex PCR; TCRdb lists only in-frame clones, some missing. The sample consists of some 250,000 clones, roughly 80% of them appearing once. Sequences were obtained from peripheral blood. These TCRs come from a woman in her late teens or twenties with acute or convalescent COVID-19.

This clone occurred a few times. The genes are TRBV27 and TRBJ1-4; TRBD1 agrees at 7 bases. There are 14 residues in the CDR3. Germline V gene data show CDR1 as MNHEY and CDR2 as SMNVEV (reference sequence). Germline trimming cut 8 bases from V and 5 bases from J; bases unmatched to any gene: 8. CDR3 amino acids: CASAPGTVNEKLFF. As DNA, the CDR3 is TGTGCCAGCGCACCCGGGACAGTCAATGAAAAACTGTTTTTT.

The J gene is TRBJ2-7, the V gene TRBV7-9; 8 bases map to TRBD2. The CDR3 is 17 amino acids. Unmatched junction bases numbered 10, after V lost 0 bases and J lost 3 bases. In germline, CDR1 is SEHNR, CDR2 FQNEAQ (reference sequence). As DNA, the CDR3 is TGTGCCAGCAGCTTAGCGCTAAGGACTAGCAGAATCTACGAGCAGTACTTC. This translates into CASSLALRTSRIYEQYF.

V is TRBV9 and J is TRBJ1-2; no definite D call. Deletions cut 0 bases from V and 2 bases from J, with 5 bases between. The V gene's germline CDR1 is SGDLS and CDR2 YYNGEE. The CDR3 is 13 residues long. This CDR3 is CASSVGQNYGYTF. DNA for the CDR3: TGTGCCAGCAGCGTAGGGCAGAACTATGGCTACACCTTC.

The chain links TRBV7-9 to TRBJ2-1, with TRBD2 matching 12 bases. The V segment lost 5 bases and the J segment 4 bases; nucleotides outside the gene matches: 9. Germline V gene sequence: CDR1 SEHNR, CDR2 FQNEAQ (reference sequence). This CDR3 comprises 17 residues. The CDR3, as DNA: TGTGCCAGCAGCACTAGCCCTGGACTAGCGGGGTACAATGAGCAGTTCTTC. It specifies CASSTSPGLAGYNEQFF. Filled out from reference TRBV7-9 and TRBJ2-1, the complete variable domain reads DTGVSQNPRHKITKRGQNVTFRCDPISEHNRLYWYRQTLGQGPEFLTYFQNEAQLEKSRLLSDRFSAERPKGSFSTLEIQRTEQGDSAMYLCASSTSPGLAGYNEQFFGPGTRLTVL.

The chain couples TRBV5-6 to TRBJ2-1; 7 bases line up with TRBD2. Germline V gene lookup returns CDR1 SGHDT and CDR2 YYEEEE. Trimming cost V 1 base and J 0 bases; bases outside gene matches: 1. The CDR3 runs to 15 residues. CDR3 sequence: CASSLRTSSYNEQFF. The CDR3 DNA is TGTGCCAGCAGCTTGAGGACTAGCTCCTACAATGAGCAGTTCTTC.

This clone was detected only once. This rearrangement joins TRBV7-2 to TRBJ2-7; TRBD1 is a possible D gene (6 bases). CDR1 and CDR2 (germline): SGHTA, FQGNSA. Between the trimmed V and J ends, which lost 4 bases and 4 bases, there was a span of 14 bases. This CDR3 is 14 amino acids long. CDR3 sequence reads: CASSSTGHLYEQYF. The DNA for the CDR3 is TGTGCCAGCAGCTCCACGGGACACCTATACGAGCAGTACTTC.

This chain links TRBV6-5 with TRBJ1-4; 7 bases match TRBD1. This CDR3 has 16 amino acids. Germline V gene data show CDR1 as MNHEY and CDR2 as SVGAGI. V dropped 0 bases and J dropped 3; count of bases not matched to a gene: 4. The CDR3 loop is CASSYSTTGANEKLFF. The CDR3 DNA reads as TGTGCCAGCAGTTACTCGACTACAGGGGCTAATGAAAAACTGTTTTTT.

CDR3 coding DNA: TGTGCCAGCAGCCTGGGACAGCCGATAAACACCGGGGAGCTGTTTTTT. Its translation is CASSLGQPINTGELFF. The chain combines TRBV7-3 with TRBJ2-2; 7 positions match TRBD1. Germline lookup yields CDR1 SGHTA and CDR2 FQGTGA. This CDR3 is built from 16 residues. With V trimmed by 5 bases and J by 2 bases, 8 bases remained unmatched.

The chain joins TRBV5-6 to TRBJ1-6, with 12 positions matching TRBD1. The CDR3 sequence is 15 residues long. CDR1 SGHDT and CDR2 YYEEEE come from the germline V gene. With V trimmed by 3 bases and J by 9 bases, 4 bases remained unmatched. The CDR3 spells CASSSPGQGASPLHF. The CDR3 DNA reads TGTGCCAGCAGCTCGCCGGGACAGGGGGCTTCACCCCTCCACTTT. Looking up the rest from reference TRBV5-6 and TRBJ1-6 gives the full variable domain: DAGVTQSPTHLIKTRGQQVTLRCSPKSGHDTVSWYQQALGQGPQFIFQYYEEEERQRGNFPDRFSGHQFPNYSSELNVNALLLGDSALYLCASSSPGQGASPLHFGNGTRLTVT.

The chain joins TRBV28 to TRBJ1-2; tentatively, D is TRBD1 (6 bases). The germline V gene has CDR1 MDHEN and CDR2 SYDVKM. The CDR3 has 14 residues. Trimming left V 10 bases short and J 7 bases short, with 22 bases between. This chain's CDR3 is CAIPRDGGAGGYTF. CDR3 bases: TGTGCCATCCCCCGGGACGGGGGGGCGGGTGGCTACACCTTC.

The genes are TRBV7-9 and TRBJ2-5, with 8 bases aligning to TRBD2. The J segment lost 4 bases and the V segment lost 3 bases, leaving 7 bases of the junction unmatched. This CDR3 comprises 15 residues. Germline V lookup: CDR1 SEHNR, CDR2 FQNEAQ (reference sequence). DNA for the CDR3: TGTGCCAGCAGCTTTTCACTCGCGGGAGGAGAGACCCAGTACTTC. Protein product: CASSFSLAGGETQYF.

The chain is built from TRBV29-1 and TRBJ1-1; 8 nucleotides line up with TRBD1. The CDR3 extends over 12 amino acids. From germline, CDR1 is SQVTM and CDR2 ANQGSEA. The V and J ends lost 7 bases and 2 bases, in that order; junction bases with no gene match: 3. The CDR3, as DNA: TGCAGCGCCGACAGGGGTAACACTGAAGCTTTCTTT. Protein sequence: CSADRGNTEAFF.

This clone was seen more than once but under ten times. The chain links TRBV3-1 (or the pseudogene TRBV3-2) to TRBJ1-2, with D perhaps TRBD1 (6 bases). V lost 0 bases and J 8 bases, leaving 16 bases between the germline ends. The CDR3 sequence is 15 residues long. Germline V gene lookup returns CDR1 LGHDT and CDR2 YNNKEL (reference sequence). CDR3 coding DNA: TGTGCCAGCAGCCAAGATTTCCAGGGGCCTGCCGGCTACACCTTC. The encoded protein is CASSQDFQGPAGYTF.

The CDR3: CASSRGSSEFTGELFF. The DNA for the CDR3 is TGTGCCAGCAGCCGGGGGTCTAGCGAGTTCACCGGGGAGCTGTTTTTT. The rearrangement uses TRBV14 and TRBJ2-2, with D maybe TRBD2 (6 bases). The germline CDR1 and CDR2 sequences are SGHDN and FVKESK. The V gene lost 4 bases and the J gene lost 4 bases, with 16 bases spanning the gap. This CDR3 comprises 16 residues.

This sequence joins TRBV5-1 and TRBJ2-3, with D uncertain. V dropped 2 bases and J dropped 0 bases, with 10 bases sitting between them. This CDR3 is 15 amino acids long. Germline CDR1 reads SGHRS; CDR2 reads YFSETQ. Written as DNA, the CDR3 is TGCGCCAGCAGCTTAAACGGAGCTAGCACAGATACGCAGTATTTT. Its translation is CASSLNGASTDTQYF.